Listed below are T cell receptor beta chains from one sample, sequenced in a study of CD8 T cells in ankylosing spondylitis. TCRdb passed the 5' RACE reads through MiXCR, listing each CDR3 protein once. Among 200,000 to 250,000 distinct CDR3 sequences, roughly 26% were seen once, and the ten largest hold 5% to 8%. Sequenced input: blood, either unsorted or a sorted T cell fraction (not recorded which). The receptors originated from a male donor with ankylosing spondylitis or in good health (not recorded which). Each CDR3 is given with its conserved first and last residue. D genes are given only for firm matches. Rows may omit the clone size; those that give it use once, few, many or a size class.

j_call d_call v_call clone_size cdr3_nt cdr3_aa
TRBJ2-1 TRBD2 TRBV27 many TGTGCCAGCAGTTCCTTCCCAGGGGCGGGAGGGAACAATGAGCAGTTCTTC CASSSFPGAGGNNEQFF
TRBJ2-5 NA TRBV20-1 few TGCAGTGCTAGAGATCTTCTGGGGCTGGGTAGGACCCAGTACTTC CSARDLLGLGRTQYF
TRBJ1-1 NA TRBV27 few TGTGCCAGCAGTTTATTAGCCGGGTTCATGAACACTGAAGCTTTCTTT CASSLLAGFMNTEAFF
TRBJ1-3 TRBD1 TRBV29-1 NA TGCAGCGGGACAGGTCCTCTTGGAAACACCATATATTTT CSGTGPLGNTIYF
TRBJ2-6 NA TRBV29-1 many TGCAGCGTTGTAGGCAGCCACTCTGGGGCCAACGTCCTGACTTTC CSVVGSHSGANVLTF
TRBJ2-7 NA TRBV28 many TGTGCCAGCAGTCATCCTTACGAGCAGTACTTC CASSHPYEQYF
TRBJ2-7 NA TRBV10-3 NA TGTGCCATCAGGATTGCGGGCAGCTCCTACGAGCAGTACTTC CAIRIAGSSYEQYF
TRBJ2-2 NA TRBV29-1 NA TGCAGCGTTGCGCGGGGGCTTGGACTCGGGGAGCTGTTTTTT CSVARGLGLGELFF
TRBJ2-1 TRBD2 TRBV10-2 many TGCGCCAGCTCTCATACTAGCGCCGAATACAATGAGCAGTTCTTC CASSHTSAEYNEQFF
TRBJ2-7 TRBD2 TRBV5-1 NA TGCGCCAGCAGCCCCACGGGGGGGGGCTACGAGCAGTACTTC CASSPTGGGYEQYF
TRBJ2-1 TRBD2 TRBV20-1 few TGCAGTGCCGCCGGGGGACTAGCGGGAGGGCCAGAGCAGTTCTTC CSAAGGLAGGPEQFF
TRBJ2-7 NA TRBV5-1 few TGCGCCAGCAGTTCTAATATCGGACTAACATGGCGGGAGCAGTACTTC CASSSNIGLTWREQYF
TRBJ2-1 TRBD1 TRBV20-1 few TGCAGTTCAAGGGGTGGGACAGGGGGGAATGAGCAGTTCTTC CSSRGGTGGNEQFF
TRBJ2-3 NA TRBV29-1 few TGCAGCGTTGAAAGAGGGGGGGATACGCAGTATTTT CSVERGGDTQYF
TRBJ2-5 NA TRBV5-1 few TGCGCCAGCAGAGGGCTCCAAGAGACCCAGTACTTC CASRGLQETQYF
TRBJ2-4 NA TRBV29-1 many TGCAGCGTAGCAGGGGTTCTAGCCAAAAACATTCAGTACTTC CSVAGVLAKNIQYF
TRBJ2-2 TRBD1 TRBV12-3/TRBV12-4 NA TGTGCCAGCAGCCTGGACAGGCACACCGGGGAGCTGTTTTTT CASSLDRHTGELFF
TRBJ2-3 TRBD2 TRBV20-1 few TGCAGTGCTGGTAGCACTAGCGGGATAACAGATACGCAGTATTTT CSAGSTSGITDTQYF
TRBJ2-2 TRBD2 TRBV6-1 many TGTGCCAGCACTGGACTAGCGAACACCGGGGAGCTGTTTTTT CASTGLANTGELFF
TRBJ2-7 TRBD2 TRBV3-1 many TGTGCCAGCAGCCAAGAGGCGGGAGTCAGTGCGCAGTACTTC CASSQEAGVSAQYF
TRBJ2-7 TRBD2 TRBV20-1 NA TGCAGTGCTAGAGATCTCGCGGGAGGGCGATACTACGAGCAGTACTTC CSARDLAGGRYYEQYF
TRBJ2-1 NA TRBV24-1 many TGTGCCACCATGGCTGGGGGGCACAATGAGCAGTTCTTC CATMAGGHNEQFF
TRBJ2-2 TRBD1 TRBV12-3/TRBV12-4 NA TGTGCCAGCAGTTTCTGGACAGGAACCACCGGGGAGCTGTTTTTT CASSFWTGTTGELFF
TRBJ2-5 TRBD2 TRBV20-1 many TGCAGTGTGGCCTTGACTAGCGTTGGAGAGACCCAGTACTTC CSVALTSVGETQYF
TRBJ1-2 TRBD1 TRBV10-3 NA TGTGCCATCAGTGACCAAACTAAGACAGGGGTGTATGGCTACACCTTC CAISDQTKTGVYGYTF
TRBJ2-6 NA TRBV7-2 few TGTGCCAGCAGCTTAGTGGCCCAGGGCTCTGGGGCCAACGTCCTGACTTTC CASSLVAQGSGANVLTF
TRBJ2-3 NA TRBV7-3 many TGTGCCAGCAGCTCAACAGGGGGGGCGGCAGATACGCAGTATTTT CASSSTGGAADTQYF
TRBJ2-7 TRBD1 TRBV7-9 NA TGTGCCAGCAGCCCCGCAGGGGGCTCGTACGAGCAGTACTTC CASSPAGGSYEQYF
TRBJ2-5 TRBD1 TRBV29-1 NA TGCAGCGTTGATGGGACAGGGGGCGAGACCCAGTACTTC CSVDGTGGETQYF
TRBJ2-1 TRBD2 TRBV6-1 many TGTGCCAGCAGACGCAGGCTCGGACTAGCGGGAGCTTACAATGAGCAGTTCTTC CASRRRLGLAGAYNEQFF
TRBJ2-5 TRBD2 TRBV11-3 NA TGTGCCAGCAGCTTATCCCCTAGCGGGAGCGGAGTAGAGACCCAGTACTTC CASSLSPSGSGVETQYF
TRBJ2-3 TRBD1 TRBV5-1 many TGCGCCAGCAGCACCCGGACAGGGGGCGCAACAGATACGCAGTATTTT CASSTRTGGATDTQYF
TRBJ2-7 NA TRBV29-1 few TGCAGCGTTCGGATCACAGAACCCTACGAGCAGTACTTC CSVRITEPYEQYF
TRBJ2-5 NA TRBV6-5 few TGTGCCAGCAGTAACTACGGTCTTGAGACCCAGTACTTC CASSNYGLETQYF
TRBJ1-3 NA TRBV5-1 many TGCGCCAGCAGCTCCGGATCGGCTAGCTCTGGAAACACCATATATTTT CASSSGSASSGNTIYF
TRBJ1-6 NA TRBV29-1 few TGCAGCGTCGGGGACCAAAGGGGTGCCTATAATTCACCCCTCCACTTT CSVGDQRGAYNSPLHF
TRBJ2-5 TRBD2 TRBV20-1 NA TGCAGTGCTAGTGGGTTCGGCGGGAGGGTTAAGGAGACCCAGTACTTC CSASGFGGRVKETQYF
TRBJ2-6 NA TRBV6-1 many TGTGCCAGCAGGAAGGACAGCGTCTCTGGGGCCAACGTCCTGACTTTC CASRKDSVSGANVLTF
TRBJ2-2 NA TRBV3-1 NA TGTGCCAGCGTTTTAGGTGGGAGGACCGGGGAGCTGTTTTTT CASVLGGRTGELFF
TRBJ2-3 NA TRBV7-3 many TGTGCCAGCAGCTTAGGACTCCTCTCTTCAGATACGCAGTATTTT CASSLGLLSSDTQYF
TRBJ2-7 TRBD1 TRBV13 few TGTGCCAGCAGCTTTAGACAGGGTCCCTCCTACGAGCAGTACTTC CASSFRQGPSYEQYF
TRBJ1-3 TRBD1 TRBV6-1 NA TGTGCCAGCAGTATGCAGGGGGCAAGAAACACCATATATTTT CASSMQGARNTIYF
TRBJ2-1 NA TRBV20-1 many TGCAGTGCCCCCTCGGGCGGTTTTGGCAATGAGCAGTTCTTC CSAPSGGFGNEQFF
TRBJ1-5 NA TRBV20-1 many TGCAGTGGATCGGGGGGGGGAAGAAAAAATCAGCCCCAGCATTTT CSGSGGGRKNQPQHF
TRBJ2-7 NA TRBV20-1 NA TGCAGTGCTAGAGCCAGAAACCTCTACGAGCAGTACTTC CSARARNLYEQYF
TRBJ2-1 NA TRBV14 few TGTGCCAGCAGCCAAGATTTGGGGTTTAATGAGCAGTTCTTC CASSQDLGFNEQFF
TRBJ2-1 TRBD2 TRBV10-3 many TGTGCCATCACGGCCGCGGGAGGTTCCTACAATGAGCAGTTCTTC CAITAAGGSYNEQFF
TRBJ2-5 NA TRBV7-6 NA TGTGCCAGCAGCACCAGGGTTCGAGAGACCCAGTACTTC CASSTRVRETQYF
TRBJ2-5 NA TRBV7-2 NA TGTGCCAGCAACAACTTAGGAGAGACCCAGTACTTC CASNNLGETQYF
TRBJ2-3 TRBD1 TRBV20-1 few TGCAGTGCTCTGGGACAGCTATACACAGATACGCAGTATTTT CSALGQLYTDTQYF
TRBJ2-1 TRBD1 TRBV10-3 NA TGTGCCAGCAGGGGGCAGCTCTACAATGAGCAGTTCTTC CASRGQLYNEQFF
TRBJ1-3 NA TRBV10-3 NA TGTGCCATCGCTGGGCAGCGGTCTGGAAACACCATATATTTT CAIAGQRSGNTIYF
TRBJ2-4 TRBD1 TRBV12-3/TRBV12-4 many TGTGCCAGCAGGCCTAACGAGGGACAGTCCAAAAACATTCAGTACTTC CASRPNEGQSKNIQYF
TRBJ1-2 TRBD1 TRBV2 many TGTGCCAGCAACTTTGGGACAGGGAACTATGGCTACACCTTC CASNFGTGNYGYTF